The following is a T cell receptor beta chain sequence with its context. This sample was taken from a study of blood T cell repertoires in COVID-19. Study-wide background: Donors in the United States, Italy and Spain gave samples during acute or convalescent COVID-19. Nucleic acid was either cDNA or gDNA, and it came from T cells, B-cell-depleted T cells, or PBMCs.

This CDR3 has 14 amino acids. The germline V and J ends were trimmed by 0 bases and 8 bases, with 11 bases remaining between them. The germline V gene has CDR1 WNHNN and CDR2 SYGVQD (reference sequence). Sequencing used immunoSEQ multiplex PCR; TCRdb keeps in-frame clones, though not all of them. The table has about 280,000 clones, approximately 85% seen once. This chain uses TRBV10-1 with TRBJ2-1; possible D gene TRBD2, 5 bases. The sequence was collected from a man in his forties or fifties with active or convalescent COVID-19. Sequenced input: peripheral blood. Here the CDR3 reads CASSESSQRHEQFF. The DNA for the CDR3 is TGCGCCAGCAGTGAGTCGAGTCAGCGGCATGAGCAGTTCTTC.